A single count supports the clone carrying this T cell receptor beta chain. PCR involved 60 Vbeta and 13 Jbeta primers. The protocol was immunoSEQ multiplex PCR, while the TCRdb copy is restricted to in-frame clones and leaves out a portion. The sample comprises roughly 200,000 clones, about four fifths of which are singletons, and about 3% rests with the top ten. Germline CDR1 is MDHEN and CDR2 is SYDVKM. J gave up 5 bases and V 6 bases, and 5 bases lay outside the gene matches. The CDR3 loop spans 14 amino acids. This entry comes from a study of cytomegalovirus exposure and HLA in healthy donors. All the people who gave samples were healthy bone marrow donors.

The sequence came from a male donor in good health and CMV-seronegative. This chain joins TRBV28 and TRBJ2-2, with TRBD2 matching over 8 bases. The sequenced sample was PBMCs. CDR3 in amino acids: CASSLKRETGELFF. The CDR3 DNA sequence: TGTGCCAGCAGCCTTAAGCGGGAGACCGGGGAGCTGTTTTTT.